What follows are 9 T cell receptor beta chains derived from one specimen sequenced in a study of T-cell reconstitution after alpha-beta-depleted transplantation in children. Preparing the TCRbeta library involved the use of unique molecular identifiers. TCRdb reanalysed the PCR reads using MiXCR and keeps one entry per CDR3 protein. The repertoire consists of 250,000 to 400,000 distinct CDR3 sequences, with 23% occurring once and the leading ten covering over 9.5%. This specimen consisted of PBMCs, mostly from graft donor cells, obtained 180 days after TCRalphabeta/CD19-depleted stem cell transplant. The receptors originated from a male patient between 5 and 17 years old who had a stem cell transplant for acute lymphoblastic leukemia, so the T cells may come from the graft donor.

V usage is TRBV4-1 and J usage is TRBJ2-4; D is undetermined. The CDR3 has 17 residues. CDR1 and CDR2 from the germline V gene are MGHRA and YSYEKL. Deletions cut 0 bases from V and 0 bases from J, with 12 bases between. The CDR3 sequence is CASSQESRARAKNIQYF. DNA for the CDR3: TGCGCCAGCAGCCAAGAATCTAGGGCCCGAGCCAAAAACATTCAGTACTTC.

This clonotype was seen only a few times. The chain links TRBV11-1 to TRBJ2-7; TRBD1 matches at 10 bases. The V and J ends lost 6 bases and 3 bases, in that order; junction bases with no gene match: 8. The germline V gene has CDR1 SGHAT and CDR2 FQDESV (reference sequence). This CDR3 spans 15 amino acids. Here the CDR3 reads CASRPTGQGIYEQYF. CDR3 DNA sequence: TGTGCCAGCAGACCAACGGGACAGGGGATCTACGAGCAGTACTTC.

The chain links TRBV3-1 to TRBJ2-2, with D unresolved. The germline V and J ends were trimmed by 1 base and 6 bases, with 18 bases remaining between them. The CDR3 covers 17 residues. Germline loops: CDR1 LGHDT, CDR2 YNNKEL (reference sequence). CDR3 bases: TGTGCCAGCAGCCAAGTACTAACGGAAGGGAAACCCGGGGAGCTGTTTTTT. Residues: CASSQVLTEGKPGELFF.

The rearrangement joins TRBV7-2 to TRBJ2-3, with D perhaps given as TRBD1 or TRBD2 (6 bases each). Deletions cut 2 bases from V and 4 bases from J, with 16 bases between. The CDR3 has 16 amino acids. The germline V gene encodes CDR1 SGHTA and CDR2 FQGNSA. The chain's CDR3 is CASSLNGPGAADTQYF. CDR3 DNA: TGTGCCAGCAGCTTAAATGGCCCGGGGGCAGCAGATACGCAGTATTTT.

CDR3 nucleotide sequence: TGTGCCAGCAGCGCCCCCTTAGGACAGGGCACAGATACGCAGTATTTT. It specifies CASSAPLGQGTDTQYF. The chain has TRBV5-4 and TRBJ2-3; 7 bases line up with TRBD1. J was trimmed by 1 base and V by 4 bases; bases with no gene match: 9. The CDR3 covers 16 residues. Germline-derived CDR1 and CDR2 are SGHNT and YYREEE (reference sequence).

J is TRBJ2-1 and V is TRBV19, with D perhaps matching TRBD2 (5 bases). Germline CDR1 reads LNHDA; CDR2 reads SQIVND (reference sequence). This CDR3 is built from 14 residues. V dropped 8 bases and J dropped 1 base, with 12 bases sitting between them. CDR3 sequence reads: CASAEGVSYNEQFF. DNA of the CDR3: TGTGCCAGTGCAGAGGGTGTTTCCTACAATGAGCAGTTCTTC.

This clonotype was seen more than once but under ten times. This chain joins TRBV7-3 and TRBJ2-7; 7 bases align to TRBD1. CDR1 and CDR2 (germline): SGHTA, FQGTGA. This CDR3 spans 13 amino acids. J was trimmed by 4 bases and V by 5 bases; bases with no gene match: 5. The CDR3 region is CASSTGAEYEQYF. The CDR3 nucleotides read TGTGCCAGCAGCACAGGGGCAGAATACGAGCAGTACTTC.

In this sample, this clonotype turned up a few times. The chain has TRBV12-3 or TRBV12-4 and TRBJ2-1; TRBD2 matches at 9 bases. This CDR3 region has 15 residues. V was clipped by 2 bases and J by 6 bases; unmatched bases: 5. The CDR3 DNA sequence: TGTGCCAGCAGTTTAATACTAGCGGGTCTCAATGAGCAGTTCTTC. Protein: CASSLILAGLNEQFF.

A note on this clonotype: Here the CDR3 omits its conserved ending phenylalanine or tryptophan, so a read error is the likely source. The chain couples TRBV20-1 to TRBJ2-5; no clear D gene. This CDR3 region has 9 residues. The germline V gene encodes CDR1 DFQATT and CDR2 SNEGSKA (reference sequence). This CDR3 is CSAGETQYL. As DNA, the CDR3 is TGCAGTGCTGGAGAGACCCAGTACTTA.